The clone carrying this T cell receptor beta chain appeared a few times. What it binds is not known. The investigators amplified TCR beta CDR3 regions from RNA transcripts. HTBI primers were the set used in a first-round RT-PCR of the TCR CDR3. Via MiXCR, TCRdb re-called the multiplex PCR reads, giving one row per CDR3 protein. The table lists a few hundred thousand distinct CDR3 sequences, 35% to 55% of them singletons. This record comes from a study of T cells in Graves' hyperthyroidism and ophthalmopathy. The study, taken as a whole, reports: The majority of expanded thyroid clonotypes above 0.001 also appeared in blood. Ophthalmopathy was identified by the model a median about seven months ahead of onset.

Sequencing used peripheral blood or thyroid tissue (not recorded which). This clonotype was sampled from an adult woman with Graves' disease, either hyperthyroidism or ophthalmopathy (not recorded which).

CDR3 nucleotide sequence: TGCAGCGTTGAAGGCTCAGCGTTGGAAACCGGGGAGCTGTTTTTT. It translates to CSVEGSALETGELFF. V and J are TRBV29-1 and TRBJ2-2; D not resolved. The V end was cut by 1 base, the J end by 5 bases, with 14 bases between. In germline, CDR1 is SQVTM, CDR2 ANQGSEA. This CDR3 has 15 residues.